The 18 T cell receptor beta chains in this list originate from one sample, sequenced in a study of blood T cell repertoires in COVID-19. Assay: immunoSEQ multiplex PCR; the TCRdb copy retains only in-frame clones and omits some. The repertoire holds some 150,000 clones, with about four fifths as singletons. The sample was peripheral blood. The receptors were sampled from a woman in her seventies with acute or convalescent COVID-19.

This clone has more than one count but fewer than ten. In DNA form, the CDR3 reads TGTGCCAGCAGTGAAAGGGACAGGGGGAAGCCCCAGCATTTT. Translation gives CASSERDRGKPQHF. The genes are TRBV6-1 and TRBJ1-5; 11 positions match TRBD1. The CDR3 loop spans 14 amino acids. The germline V gene encodes CDR1 MNHNS and CDR2 SASEGT. J gave up 8 bases and V 2 bases, and 2 bases lay outside the gene matches.

This clone was counted once. V is TRBV28 and J is TRBJ1-1; 11 bases line up with TRBD1. The germline CDR1 and CDR2 sequences are MDHEN and SYDVKM. V lost 6 bases and J lost 4; bases outside the gene matches: 13. The CDR3 extends over 17 amino acids. Here the CDR3 DNA reads TGTGCCAGCAGCCAAAACCTGGACAGGGGGCGGACCACTGAAGCTTTCTTT. Its translation: CASSQNLDRGRTTEAFF.

This chain connects TRBV19 to TRBJ2-1; 8 bases line up with TRBD1. The CDR3 contains 17 residues. The germline V gene has CDR1 LNHDA and CDR2 SQIVND (reference sequence). V lost 1 base and J lost 4; bases outside the gene matches: 9. CDR3 in amino acids: CASSIARGQGRYNEQFF. The CDR3 nucleotides read TGTGCCAGTAGTATAGCCCGAGGACAGGGAAGGTACAATGAGCAGTTCTTC.

The chain uses TRBV30 and TRBJ2-1; perhaps TRBD2 as D (6 bases). Germline values: CDR1 GTSNPN, CDR2 SVGIG (reference sequence). V lost 3 bases and J 8 bases, leaving 20 bases between the germline ends. CDR3 length: 15 residues. CDR3 bases: TGTGCCTGGAGCCGGGACTGGCCGGGGTTGGATGAGCAGTTCTTC. Its translation: CAWSRDWPGLDEQFF.

This clone was found once. The rearrangement links TRBV7-2 to TRBJ2-1, with 9 positions matching TRBD2. Germline CDR1 is SGHTA and CDR2 is FQGNSA. This CDR3 spans 14 amino acids. After removal of 2 bases from V and 9 bases from J, the junction contained 5 bases not matched to a gene. CDR3: CASSLLRGGGEQFF. The CDR3 nucleotides are TGTGCCAGCAGCTTACTGCGGGGGGGCGGTGAGCAGTTCTTC.

The J gene is TRBJ2-5, the V gene TRBV2; 9 nucleotides agree with TRBD2. The CDR3 extends over 16 amino acids. The germline CDR1 and CDR2 sequences are SNHLY and FYNNEI. V lost 5 bases, J lost 1 base, and 8 bases stayed unmatched. CDR3 protein: CASSRQAGGVQETQYF. The CDR3 region has the DNA TGTGCCAGCAGTCGCCAAGCGGGAGGAGTCCAAGAGACCCAGTACTTC.

The sample holds a few counts of this clone. The V gene is TRBV11-2, the J gene TRBJ2-7; 10 positions agree with TRBD1. Germline assignment: CDR1 SGHAT and CDR2 FQNNGV. The CDR3 consists of 14 residues. The trim removed 3 bases at V and 7 bases at J, leaving 6 bases unmatched. CDR3 sequence reads: CASSLTGTGEEQYF. The CDR3 region has the DNA TGTGCCAGCAGCTTGACCGGGACAGGGGAAGAGCAGTACTTC. Together with reference TRBV11-2 and TRBJ2-7, the CDR3 gives the full variable domain: EAGVAQSPRYKIIEKRQSVAFWCNPISGHATLYWYQQILGQGPKLLIQFQNNGVVDDSQLPKDRFSAERLKGVDSTLKIQPAKLEDSAVYLCASSLTGTGEEQYFGPGTRLTVT.

The rearrangement joins TRBV3-1 (or the pseudogene TRBV3-2) to TRBJ2-3; 10 bases align to TRBD2. The germline V gene encodes CDR1 LGHDT and CDR2 YNNKEL (reference sequence). This CDR3 is built from 13 residues. V lost 7 bases and J lost 4; bases outside the gene matches: 2. DNA for the CDR3: TGTGCCAGCAACGGACTAGCGGCAGATACGCAGTATTTT. This encodes CASNGLAADTQYF.

The chain recombines TRBV27 with TRBJ2-1; TRBD2 aligns across 7 bases. Germline lookup yields CDR1 MNHEY and CDR2 SMNVEV (reference sequence). J was trimmed by 4 bases and V by 5 bases; bases with no gene match: 20. The CDR3 spans 19 residues. Here the CDR3 reads CASSTWGIGTRERYNEQFF. As DNA, the CDR3 is TGTGCCAGCAGTACGTGGGGGATCGGGACGCGGGAGAGATACAATGAGCAGTTCTTC.

The chain carries TRBV27 and TRBJ2-1, with 13 bases identical to TRBD2. The V segment lost 2 bases and the J segment 10 bases; nucleotides outside the gene matches: 14. The CDR3 has 18 residues. Germline V CDR1 and CDR2: MNHEY, SMNVEV (reference sequence). Here the CDR3 reads CASSLRTHPGLAGNEQFF. CDR3 coding DNA: TGTGCCAGCAGTTTAAGAACCCACCCGGGACTAGCGGGAAACGAGCAGTTCTTC.

The chain combines TRBV5-5 with TRBJ1-4; no firm D call. V was trimmed by 0 bases and J by 4 bases, leaving 10 bases between them. CDR1 SGHKS and CDR2 YYEKEE come from the germline V gene (reference sequence). The CDR3 spans 15 residues. The CDR3 bases are TGTGCCAGCAGCTTGGGAACAGTGGGTAATGAAAAACTGTTTTTT. Translation gives CASSLGTVGNEKLFF.

The gene calls are TRBV11-2 and TRBJ2-1, with TRBD2 matching 9 bases. CDR3 length: 15 amino acids. V trimming: 6 bases; J trimming: 7 bases; junction bases outside the gene matches: 10. Looked up from germline, CDR1 is SGHAT and CDR2 is FQNNGV. Written as DNA, the CDR3 is TGTGCCAGCAGGTTCCCGGGACTAGCCGCTAATGAGCAGTTCTTC. Its protein is CASRFPGLAANEQFF.

The rearrangement links TRBV7-2 to TRBJ1-2; D ambiguous. Germline V gene data show CDR1 as SGHTA and CDR2 as FQGNSA. The CDR3 totals 13 residues. V lost 1 base, J lost 10 bases, and 13 bases lay in between. The CDR3 DNA is TGTGCCAGCAGCTTAGGACACCTATCCCCCTACACCTTC. It specifies CASSLGHLSPYTF.

This clone was picked up a small number of times. The gene calls are TRBV5-1 and TRBJ2-3; 8 nucleotides match TRBD2. This CDR3 is 15 amino acids long. CDR1 is SGHRS and CDR2 is YFSETQ in the germline V gene. The V gene end was trimmed by 3 bases and the J gene end by 3 bases; junction bases not matched to a gene: 6. CDR3 DNA sequence: TGCGCCAGCAGCTCCCGGGGGGGCGGGACAGATACGCAGTATTTT. This sequence encodes CASSSRGGGTDTQYF.

This chain connects TRBV27 to TRBJ1-1; 9 bases agree with TRBD1. Germline loops: CDR1 MNHEY, CDR2 SMNVEV (reference sequence). The CDR3 is 16 residues long. V gave up 4 bases and J gave up 3 bases; unmatched junction bases: 9. The CDR3 DNA reads as TGTGCCAGCAGTTCATACAGGGGGCTCGGGGACACTGAAGCTTTCTTT. As protein: CASSSYRGLGDTEAFF.

This clone was detected only a few times. The rearrangement uses TRBV4-1 and TRBJ1-1; D is possibly TRBD1 (6 bases). The germline gives CDR1 MGHRA, CDR2 YSYEKL. V lost 1 base and J lost 1, with 19 bases in between. The CDR3 totals 18 residues. CDR3 sequence: CASSQALTGSSPNTEAFF. CDR3 nucleotide sequence: TGCGCCAGCAGCCAAGCCCTTACAGGGAGTAGCCCGAACACTGAAGCTTTCTTT.

V gene TRBV15 combines with J gene TRBJ2-7; D gene ambiguous. The V gene lost 3 bases and the J gene lost 5 bases, with 14 bases spanning the gap. Germline V gene sequence: CDR1 LNHNV, CDR2 YYDKDF (reference sequence). The CDR3 sequence is 14 residues long. CDR3 sequence (DNA): TGTGCCACCAGCAGCGGGTCTGGGTCCCACGAGCAGTACTTC. Translation: CATSSGSGSHEQYF.

The chain combines TRBV7-2 with TRBJ1-1, with 7 bases that match TRBD1. The CDR3 loop spans 13 amino acids. The germline V gene has CDR1 SGHTA and CDR2 FQGNSA. With 6 bases clipped from V and 6 bases from J, the junction kept 7 bases outside the gene matches. CDR3 bases: TGTGCCAGCAGGCCCCGGGACAGACCTGAAGCTTTCTTT. This translates into CASRPRDRPEAFF.